Presented here are 9 T cell receptor beta chains from one specimen sequenced in a study of blood T cells in healthy people across ages. Then a second PCR, running about 6 to 11 cycles, was carried out with a sample-barcoded 5' primer and a J-beta primer mix. A single record per CDR3 protein comes from TCRdb applying MiXCR to the 5' RACE reads. The table records roughly 800,000 distinct CDR3 sequences, roughly 25% of them present only once. The same specimen was also included in a second study, on T cells of mothers and their children.

The sample was blood. These receptors were collected from a boy aged 10-17 years in good health.

The chain employs TRBV5-1 and TRBJ2-3, with TRBD2 matching 8 bases. Trimming at V came to 2 bases and at J to 8 bases, leaving 7 bases not matched to a gene. There are 14 residues in the CDR3. Germline assignment: CDR1 SGHRS and CDR2 YFSETQ. CDR3 region: CASSFAGGGATQYF. The CDR3 DNA reads as TGCGCCAGCAGCTTCGCGGGGGGTGGTGCTACGCAGTATTTT.

V gene TRBV6-2 or TRBV6-3 combines with J gene TRBJ2-4; 7 bases map to TRBD2. CDR1 MNHEY and CDR2 SVGEGT come from the germline V gene. With V trimmed by 0 bases and J by 0 bases, 11 bases remained unmatched. This CDR3 has 19 amino acids. CDR3 residues: CASSYSTSREHLAKNIQYF. In nucleotides, the CDR3 is TGTGCCAGCAGTTACTCGACTAGCAGGGAGCACCTAGCCAAAAACATTCAGTACTTC.

The chain combines TRBV6-1 with TRBJ1-1, with D maybe TRBD1 (5 bases). The germline V gene has CDR1 MNHNS and CDR2 SASEGT. CDR3 length: 16 residues. V shed 4 bases and J shed 1 base, with 16 bases lying between them. The CDR3 sequence is CASSGLPGRQNTEAFF. In nucleotides, the CDR3 is TGTGCCAGCAGTGGACTACCGGGACGGCAGAACACTGAAGCTTTCTTT.

The chain recombines TRBV27 with TRBJ2-7; D gene uncertain. Per germline, CDR1 MNHEY and CDR2 SMNVEV (reference sequence). V lost 5 bases, J lost 4 bases, and 12 bases lay in between. This CDR3 has 13 amino acids. The CDR3 loop is CASSPIERYEQYF. The CDR3 nucleotides read TGTGCCAGCAGTCCGATCGAGAGGTACGAGCAGTACTTC.

This rearrangement joins TRBV5-1 to TRBJ2-5; D is perhaps TRBD2 (5 bases). The germline V and J ends were trimmed by 2 bases and 3 bases, with 11 bases remaining between them. The V gene's germline CDR1 is SGHRS and CDR2 YFSETQ. The CDR3 runs 14 residues. DNA for the CDR3: TGCGCCAGCAGCTTAACTAGAAAGAAAGAGACCCAGTACTTC. It codes for CASSLTRKKETQYF.

The chain combines TRBV5-4 with TRBJ1-3; 11 nucleotides align to TRBD1. The CDR3 consists of 14 residues. CDR1 is SGHNT and CDR2 is YYREEE in the germline V gene (reference sequence). Unmatched junction bases numbered 3, after V lost 10 bases and J lost 0 bases. CDR3 sequence: CALGQGASGNTIYF. The DNA for the CDR3 is TGTGCCCTTGGACAGGGGGCCTCTGGAAACACCATATATTTT.

J is TRBJ2-1 and V is TRBV12-3 or TRBV12-4; no clear D gene. V lost 3 bases and J lost 9, with 18 bases in between. This CDR3 spans 15 amino acids. The CDR3 protein is CASSLVANLAAEQFF. In DNA form, the CDR3 reads TGTGCCAGCAGTTTGGTAGCCAACTTAGCAGCTGAGCAGTTCTTC.

The CDR3 here is CASSYRGSEADEQYF. The CDR3 DNA reads as TGTGCCAGCAGTTACCGAGGATCGGAGGCGGACGAGCAGTACTTC. The chain carries TRBV6-5 and TRBJ2-1; possibly TRBD2 for D (5 bases). Matching the DNA end better, TRBJ2-7 makes the J call doubtful. Germline V gene sequence: CDR1 MNHEY, CDR2 SVGAGI. There are 15 residues in the CDR3.

This clonotype was counted a few times. The chain has TRBV29-1 and TRBJ1-2; possibly TRBD1 for D (6 bases). The germline V gene has CDR1 SQVTM and CDR2 ANQGSEA. This CDR3 contains 13 residues. V shed 4 bases and J shed 0 bases, with 9 bases lying between them. The CDR3: CSVVEGANYGYTF. In DNA, the CDR3 is TGCAGCGTTGTGGAGGGGGCTAACTATGGCTACACCTTC.